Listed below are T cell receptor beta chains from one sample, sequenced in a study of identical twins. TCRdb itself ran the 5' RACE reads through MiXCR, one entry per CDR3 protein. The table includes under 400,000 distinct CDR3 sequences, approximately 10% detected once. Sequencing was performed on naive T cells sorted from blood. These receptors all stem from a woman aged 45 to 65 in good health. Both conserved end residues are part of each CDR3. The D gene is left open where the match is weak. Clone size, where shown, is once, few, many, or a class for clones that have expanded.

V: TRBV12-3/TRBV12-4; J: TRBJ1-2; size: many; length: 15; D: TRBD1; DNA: TGTGCCAGCAGTTTGGGGGACAGGGATTTGAATGGCTACACCTTC; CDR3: CASSLGDRDLNGYTF
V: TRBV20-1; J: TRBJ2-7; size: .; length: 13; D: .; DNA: TGCAGTGCTCCCGGACGGAGCTCCTACGAGCAGTACTTC; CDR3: CSAPGRSSYEQYF
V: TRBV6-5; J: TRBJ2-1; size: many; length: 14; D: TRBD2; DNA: TGTGCCAGCCGGCGGACTAGCGGGTACAATGAGCAGTTCTTC; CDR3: CASRRTSGYNEQFF
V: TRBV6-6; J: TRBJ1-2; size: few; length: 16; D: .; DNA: TGTGCCAGTTCCCCCGGGGCCCTCTCCCTCCTATATGGCTACACCTTC; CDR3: CASSPGALSLLYGYTF
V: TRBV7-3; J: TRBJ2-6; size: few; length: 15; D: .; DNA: TGTGCCAGCAGTTCCCGGCCCTCTGGGGCCAACGTCCTGACTTTC; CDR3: CASSSRPSGANVLTF
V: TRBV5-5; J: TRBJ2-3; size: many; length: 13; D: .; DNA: TGTGCCAGCAGCCCCCCGAGGGGAGATACGCAGTATTTT; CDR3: CASSPPRGDTQYF
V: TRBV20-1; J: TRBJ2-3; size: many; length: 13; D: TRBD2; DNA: TGCAGTGCCTTAGCGGGGGTGGTTGGTACGCAGTATTTT; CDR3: CSALAGVVGTQYF
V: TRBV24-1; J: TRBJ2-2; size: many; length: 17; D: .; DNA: TGTGCCACCTCGACCGGGGGATGGGAGAAGAACACCGGGGAGCTGTTTTTT; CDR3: CATSTGGWEKNTGELFF
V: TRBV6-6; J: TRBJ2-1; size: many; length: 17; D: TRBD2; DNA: TGTGCCAGCAGTTACTCCCCTTTAGCGGGAGTCTACAATGAGCAGTTCTTC; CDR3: CASSYSPLAGVYNEQFF
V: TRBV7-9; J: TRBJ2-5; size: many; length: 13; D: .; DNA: TGTGCCAGCAGCTCGGACTCGAAAGAGACCCAGTACTTC; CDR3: CASSSDSKETQYF
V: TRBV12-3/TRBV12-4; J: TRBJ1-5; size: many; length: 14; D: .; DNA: TGTGCCAGCAGCTATAGGGCGATTAATCAGCCCCAGCATTTT; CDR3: CASSYRAINQPQHF
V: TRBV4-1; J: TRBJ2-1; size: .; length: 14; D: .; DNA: TGCGCCAGCAAACCTGTGAGCTCCTACAATGAGCAGTTCTTC; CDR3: CASKPVSSYNEQFF
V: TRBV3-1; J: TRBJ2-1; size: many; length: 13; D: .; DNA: TGTGCCAGCAAACTGGGTCTAACGGATGAGCAGTTCTTC; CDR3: CASKLGLTDEQFF
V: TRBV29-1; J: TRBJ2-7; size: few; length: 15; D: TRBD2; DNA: TGCAGCGTTGAAAAGGGACTAGCGGGAGCCTACGAGCAGTACTTC; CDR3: CSVEKGLAGAYEQYF
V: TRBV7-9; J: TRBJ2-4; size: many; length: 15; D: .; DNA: TGTGCCAGCAGCTCCCTCGGGTTAGCCAAAAACATTCAGTACTTC; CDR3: CASSSLGLAKNIQYF
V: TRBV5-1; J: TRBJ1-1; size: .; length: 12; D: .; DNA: TGCGCCAGCAGCAATCGGGCCACTGAAGCTTTCTTT; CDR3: CASSNRATEAFF
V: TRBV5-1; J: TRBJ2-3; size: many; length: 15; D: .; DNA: TGCGCCAGCAGCCCCACTAGTACTAGCACAGATACGCAGTATTTT; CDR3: CASSPTSTSTDTQYF
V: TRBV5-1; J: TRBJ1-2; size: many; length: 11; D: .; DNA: TGCGCCAGCAGCCGGGACTATGGCTACACCTTC; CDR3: CASSRDYGYTF
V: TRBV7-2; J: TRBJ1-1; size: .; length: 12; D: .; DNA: TGTGCCAGCAGCTCCTACAAGCCCGGAGCTTTGTTT; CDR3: CASSSYKPGALF
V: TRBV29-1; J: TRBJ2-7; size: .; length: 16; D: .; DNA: TGCAGCGTTGATGATGGCGTAGGGGTTAGCTCCTACGAGCAGTACTTC; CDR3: CSVDDGVGVSSYEQYF
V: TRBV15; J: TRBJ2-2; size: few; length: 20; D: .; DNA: TGTGCCACCAGCAGAGATCAGGGCAAACGGGGTTCTACGAACACCGGGGAGCTGTTTTTT; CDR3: CATSRDQGKRGSTNTGELFF
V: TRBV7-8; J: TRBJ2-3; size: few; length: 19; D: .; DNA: TGTGCCAGCAGCTTAACAGGGGCGGGGGGATTCGGGGGCACAGATACGCAGTATTTT; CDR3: CASSLTGAGGFGGTDTQYF
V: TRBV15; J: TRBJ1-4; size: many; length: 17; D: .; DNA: TGTGCCACCAGCAGAGAGGACAGCCTTGCAACTAATGAAAAACTGTTTTTT; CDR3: CATSREDSLATNEKLFF
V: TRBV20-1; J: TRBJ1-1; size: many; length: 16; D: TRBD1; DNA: TGCAGTGCTCCCGGACAGGGGGCGCAGATGAACACTGAAGCTTTCTTT; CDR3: CSAPGQGAQMNTEAFF
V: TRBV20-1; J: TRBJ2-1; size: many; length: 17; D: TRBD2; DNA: TGCAGTGCCCTCACTGGGGCTAGCGGGCGTCTCTACAATGAGCAGTTCTTC; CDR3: CSALTGASGRLYNEQFF
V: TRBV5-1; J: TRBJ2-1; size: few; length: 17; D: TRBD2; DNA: TGCGCCAGCAGCGTCCGGGGGAGCCTAGCGGGAGACGATGAGCAGTTCTTC; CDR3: CASSVRGSLAGDDEQFF
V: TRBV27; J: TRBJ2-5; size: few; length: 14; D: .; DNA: TGTGCCAGCAGTTGGGAAGGCGGGACGGAGACCCAGTACTTC; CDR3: CASSWEGGTETQYF
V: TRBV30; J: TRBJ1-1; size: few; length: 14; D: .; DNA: TGTGCCTGGAGTAGATCGGGACCCCTCCCTGAAGCTTTCTTT; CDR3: CAWSRSGPLPEAFF
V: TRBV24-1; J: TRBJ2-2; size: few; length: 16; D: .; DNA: TGTGCCACCAGTAAGTTCGGGCCTTCGAACACCGGGGAGCTGTTTTTT; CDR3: CATSKFGPSNTGELFF
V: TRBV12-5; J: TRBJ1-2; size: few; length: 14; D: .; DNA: TGTGCTAGTGGTTTGGTACTAAGACGGCATGGCTACACCTTC; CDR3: CASGLVLRRHGYTF
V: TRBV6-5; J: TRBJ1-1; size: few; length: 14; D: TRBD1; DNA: TGTGCCAGCAGTTATACAGGGGACCCCAGTGGAGCTTTCTTT; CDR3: CASSYTGDPSGAFF
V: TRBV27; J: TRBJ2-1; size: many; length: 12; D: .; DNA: TGTGCCAGCAGTGACCCTTACAATGAGCAGTTCTTC; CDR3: CASSDPYNEQFF
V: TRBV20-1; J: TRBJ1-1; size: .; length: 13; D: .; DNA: TGCAGTGCTAGTCCCCAGGGGCCCATCGAAGCTTTCTTT; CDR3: CSASPQGPIEAFF
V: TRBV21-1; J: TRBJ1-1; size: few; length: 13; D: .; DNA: TGTGCCAGCAAAAGTGGGGGGTGGACTGAAGCTTTCTTT; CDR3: CASKSGGWTEAFF
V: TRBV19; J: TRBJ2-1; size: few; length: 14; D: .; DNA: TGTGCCAGTAACCAACATCGAGGGACAAATGAGCAGTTCTTC; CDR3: CASNQHRGTNEQFF
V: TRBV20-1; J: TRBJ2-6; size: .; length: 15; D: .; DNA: TGCAGTGCCTCCGGAGGGGAGGCTGGGGCCAACGTCCTGACTTTC; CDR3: CSASGGEAGANVLTF
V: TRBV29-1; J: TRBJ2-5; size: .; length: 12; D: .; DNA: TGCAGCGTTGTGAGGGCAGGGGAGACCCAGTACTTC; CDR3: CSVVRAGETQYF
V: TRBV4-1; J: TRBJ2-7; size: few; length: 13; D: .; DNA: TGCGCCAGCAGCCAAGATGGGCACTACGAGCAGTACTTC; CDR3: CASSQDGHYEQYF